This T cell receptor beta chain appears in the sequencing data of a study of blood T cell repertoires in COVID-19. The data were produced by immunoSEQ multiplex PCR, yet TCRdb's version contains in-frame clones alone and is incomplete. The data hold under 500,000 clones, with 75% to 90% observed a single time. V lost 6 bases and J lost 6; bases outside the gene matches: 17. Germline V lookup: CDR1 LNHDA, CDR2 SQIVND (reference sequence). The CDR3 runs to 18 residues. The specimen sequenced was PBMCs or T cells enriched from blood (not recorded which). The receptor comes from a man aged 30-40 years who had recovered from COVID-19. This rearrangement joins TRBV19 to TRBJ2-2; TRBD1 agrees at 9 bases. Here the CDR3 reads CASSYMGSYRGPSGELFF. The CDR3 DNA reads as TGTGCCAGTAGCTATATGGGTAGCTACAGGGGGCCCTCCGGGGAGCTGTTTTTT.